This TCR beta chain was obtained from a study of blood T cell repertoires in COVID-19. Study-wide context: Samples taken during acute and convalescent COVID-19 were collected in the United States, Italy and Spain. PBMCs, B-cell-depleted T cells, or T cells provided the cDNA or gDNA that made up the material.

CDR3 size: 13 residues. Looked up from germline, CDR1 is SNHLY and CDR2 is FYNNEI. V shed 6 bases and J 7 bases; nucleotides not matched to a gene: 8. Per the original data handling: Using reference gene primer amplification, nucleated cell counts were estimated. The assay was immunoSEQ multiplex PCR, and TCRdb's table has in-frame clones only and misses some. The DNA was the basis for D and trimming; V, J and clone size are from that table. Among about 15,000 clones listed, roughly 75% were seen once. Sequencing was done on a sample of peripheral blood. This TCR came from a man in his 60s with active or convalescent COVID-19. The V gene is TRBV2, the J gene TRBJ2-7; 8 positions match TRBD1. This CDR3 reads CASRVDRVEEQYF. DNA for the CDR3: TGTGCCAGCAGGGTGGACAGGGTGGAAGAGCAGTACTTC.